The 5 T cell receptor beta chains listed next were all sequenced from one sample in a study of OX40 agonist ivuxolimab in advanced cancers. Generated by immunoSEQ multiplex PCR, the TCRdb table keeps only in-frame clones and is missing some. This table holds tens of thousands of clones, 75% to 90% found once. Material: CD4+ or CD8+ T cells sorted from blood, obtained in a trial of the OX40 agonist ivuxolimab. The receptors were gathered from an adult with an advanced solid tumor such as melanoma, head and neck, liver or kidney cancer.

This sequence joins TRBV2 and TRBJ1-5; the D is unclear. This CDR3 contains 13 residues. V lost 0 bases to trimming and J lost 5 bases, with 5 bases between them. Per germline, CDR1 SNHLY and CDR2 FYNNEI. This CDR3 reads CASSEAYDQPQHF. The CDR3 nucleotides are TGTGCCAGCAGTGAAGCGTATGATCAGCCCCAGCATTTT.

The rearrangement uses TRBV29-1 and TRBJ2-1, with D perhaps TRBD1 or TRBD2 (5 bases each). Germline values: CDR1 SQVTM, CDR2 ANQGSEA. Trimming took 6 bases from V and 8 from J, leaving 14 bases between them. This CDR3 region has 12 residues. CDR3 residues: CSVLEVGDEQFF. The DNA of the CDR3 is TGCAGCGTCTTGGAGGTGGGGGATGAGCAGTTCTTC.

This clone appeared a single time. The chain joins TRBV30 to TRBJ2-7; D unclear. Deletions cut 2 bases from V and 3 bases from J, with 17 bases between. This CDR3 contains 15 residues. The germline gives CDR1 GTSNPN, CDR2 SVGIG (reference sequence). The CDR3 loop is CAWSFTLLPYYEQYF. The CDR3 DNA sequence: TGTGCCTGGAGTTTTACGTTGCTCCCGTACTACGAGCAGTACTTC.

The genes are TRBV19 and TRBJ1-1; possibly TRBD1 for D (5 bases). V was clipped by 5 bases and J by 0 bases, with 13 bases between them. Germline V gene data show CDR1 as LNHDA and CDR2 as SQIVND (reference sequence). The CDR3 sequence is 15 residues long. The CDR3 coding sequence is TGTGCCAGTAGTGACCGGGGGGGAATGAACACTGAAGCTTTCTTT. Its translation is CASSDRGGMNTEAFF.

The chain is built from TRBV29-1 and TRBJ2-7; D call uncertain. Trimming cost V 4 bases and J 4 bases, with 17 bases left between them. The CDR3 sequence is 14 residues long. Germline CDR1 reads SQVTM; CDR2 reads ANQGSEA. The CDR3 sequence: CSVGVISTHYEQYF. As DNA, the CDR3 is TGCAGCGTTGGCGTGATTTCCACACATTACGAGCAGTACTTC.